This T cell receptor beta chain originates from a study of T cell responses to AZD1222 COVID-19 vaccine. The V gene's germline CDR1 is SGHTA and CDR2 FQGNSA. Trimming took 5 bases from V and 10 from J; bases not matched to a gene: 8. The CDR3 has 14 residues. This clone was counted once. Antigen: not known. Profiling relied on immunoSEQ multiplex PCR, and the TCRdb table lists in-frame clones only, not all of them. The profile shows about 150,000 clones, roughly 89% of them singletons. Findings and caveats of the study: The donor group comprised mostly white British people and more females; the analysis possibly underestimated clonal diversity.

The chain employs TRBV7-2 and TRBJ2-3; 11 bases line up with TRBD2. The material sequenced was peripheral blood, taken 28 days after the second dose of the MenACWY control vaccine. This TCR was sampled from an adult who received the MenACWY meningococcal vaccine as a control. CDR3 coding DNA: TGTGCCAGCAGCGCGGTTTTAGCGGGGGGGTCGCAGTATTTT. This gives the protein CASSAVLAGGSQYF.